This TCR beta chain is from a study of shared clonotypes between healthy human individuals. The CDR3 has 12 amino acids. Trimming removed 3 bases at V and 5 bases at J, with 5 bases between. CDR1 is SGHTA, CDR2 FQGNSA, per germline. Every immunoSEQ plate was one replicate of a subset's evenly spread DNA. The repertoire was sequenced with immunoSEQ multiplex PCR; TCRdb's copy has only in-frame clones and lacks some. Of about 2.2 million clones listed, around 93% are singletons. Naive CD8 cells lacked CD45RO, underwent positive selection for CCR7 and left out terminally differentiated effector memory CD45RA+ cells.

This TCR was sampled from a man between 18 and 29 years old in good health. Some clones in this sample may be carry-over from other donors' samples. Sequencing input: naive CD8+ T cells from PBMCs. The chain carries TRBV7-2 and TRBJ2-1; no reliable D call. The CDR3 region has the DNA TGTGCCAGCAGCTTGACGCACAATGAGCAGTTCTTC. Translation: CASSLTHNEQFF.